Each of the 5 T cell receptor beta chains below was sequenced from the same sample in a study of T cells in Graves' hyperthyroidism and ophthalmopathy (dated by TCRdb to between 2019 and 2020). Libraries were built with multiplex PCR. The reads were generated on an Illumina HiSeq 2000. TCR beta CDR3 regions were amplified from RNA transcripts. For the first round of RT-PCR on the TCR CDR3, the HTBI primer set was used together with the Qiagen OneStep RT-PCR kit. TCRdb reprocessing: public reads trimmed at Q25 with fastp, clones called with MiXCR, in-frame beta chains kept. Identical CDR3 protein sequences are pooled into one entry, listed with their most common genes and DNA. The sample table holds hundreds of thousands of distinct CDR3 sequences, of which approximately 25% were seen once. The biggest ten clones account for 73% of the sample. The sequenced material came from blood. Receptors were obtained from a man aged 50 to 59 with Graves' hyperthyroidism.

This clonotype was seen more than once but under ten times. The chain uses TRBV28 and TRBJ2-5, with D perhaps given as TRBD1 or TRBD2 (5 bases each). Trimming pared 10 bases from V and 5 bases from J, leaving 17 bases between. Germline values: CDR1 MDHEN, CDR2 SYDVKM. CDR3 length: 13 residues. CDR3 DNA: TGTGCCATCAAGGGTCAGGGAGAGGAGACCCAGTACTTC. It codes for CAIKGQGEETQYF.

CDR3 region: CASSFLAAYNEQFF. In DNA, the CDR3 is TGTGCCAGCAGCTTTCTAGCGGCCTACAATGAGCAGTTCTTC. This sequence joins TRBV7-9 and TRBJ2-1, with TRBD2 matching over 7 bases. Germline CDR1 reads SEHNR; CDR2 reads FQNEAQ (reference sequence). The CDR3 contains 14 residues. With V trimmed by 3 bases and J by 2 bases, 1 base remained unmatched.

This chain joins TRBV5-5 and TRBJ1-5; TRBD1 agrees at 8 bases. Germline values: CDR1 SGHKS, CDR2 YYEKEE (reference sequence). With 0 bases clipped from V and 6 bases from J, the junction kept 2 bases outside the gene matches. The CDR3 sequence is 14 residues long. CDR3 sequence (DNA): TGTGCCAGCAGCTTGGCAGGGGGCAGTCAGCCCCAGCATTTT. It specifies CASSLAGGSQPQHF.

The sample holds many counts of this clonotype. The V and J genes are TRBV11-2 and TRBJ1-1; TRBD1 might be the D (6 bases). From germline, CDR1 is SGHAT and CDR2 FQNNGV. The CDR3 contains 13 residues. V lost 5 bases and J lost 4, with 11 bases in between. For the CDR3, the DNA is TGTGCCAGCAGCCCCCCGACAGGCACTGAAGCTTTCTTT. Protein: CASSPPTGTEAFF.

V is TRBV20-1 and J is TRBJ2-7; D might be TRBD1 or TRBD2, each matching 6 bases. This CDR3 has 15 residues. The germline V gene encodes CDR1 DFQATT and CDR2 SNEGSKA (reference sequence). V was trimmed by 0 bases and J by 2 bases, leaving 14 bases between them. The CDR3 sequence: CSARDPGAPTYEQYF. CDR3 DNA: TGCAGTGCTAGAGATCCGGGGGCCCCTACCTACGAGCAGTACTTC.